The 24 T cell receptor beta chains reported below all come from one sample, sequenced in a study of T cell changes during pregnancy in multiple sclerosis. The assay was immunoSEQ multiplex PCR, and TCRdb's table has in-frame clones only and misses some. The sample records just under 20,000 clones, 70% to 90% being singletons. The sample consisted of CD8+ T cells from peripheral blood mononuclear cells, taken in the second trimester of pregnancy. The receptors were gathered from a female donor in good health, enrolled as a control in a pregnancy study.

The genes are TRBV5-6 and TRBJ1-1; 9 bases map to TRBD1. The CDR3 sequence is 15 residues long. Germline V gene data show CDR1 as SGHDT and CDR2 as YYEEEE. V lost 5 bases to trimming and J lost 6 bases; unmatched junction nucleotides: 11. The CDR3 DNA reads TGTGCCAGCAGGGGACAGGGTACTCCTATCGCTGAAGCTTTCTTT. Amino acid sequence: CASRGQGTPIAEAFF.

The chain links TRBV6-5 to TRBJ1-4; D gene unclear. This CDR3 has 16 amino acids. Trimming stripped 2 bases from V and 7 bases from J, with 17 bases between. Germline assignment: CDR1 MNHEY and CDR2 SVGAGI. The CDR3 loop is CASSYGDRGRSEKLFF. The CDR3, as DNA: TGTGCCAGCAGTTACGGTGATCGGGGAAGGAGTGAAAAACTGTTTTTT.

This chain connects TRBV27 to TRBJ2-7; TRBD1 aligns across 8 bases. The CDR3 runs 13 residues. Germline trimming cut 6 bases from V and 5 bases from J; bases unmatched to any gene: 6. Germline-derived CDR1 and CDR2 are MNHEY and SMNVEV (reference sequence). For the CDR3, the DNA is TGTGCCAGCAGCTCCGACAGGGGTGACGAGCAGTACTTC. Its protein product is CASSSDRGDEQYF.

The chain combines TRBV28 with TRBJ2-7, with D possibly being TRBD1 (6 bases). CDR3 length: 15 residues. Trimming removed 5 bases at V and 6 bases at J, with 20 bases between. Germline loops: CDR1 MDHEN, CDR2 SYDVKM. CDR3 sequence: CASSTGTGSQVEQYF. The CDR3 DNA reads as TGTGCCAGCAGTACCGGAACAGGGTCTCAAGTCGAGCAGTACTTC. Full variable domain (remainder filled in from reference TRBV28 and TRBJ2-7): DVKVTQSSRYLVKRTGEKVFLECVQDMDHENMFWYRQDPGLGLRLIYFSYDVKMKEKGDIPEGYSVSREKKERFSLILESASTNQTSMYLCASSTGTGSQVEQYFGPGTRLTVT.

The V and J genes are TRBV29-1 and TRBJ1-1; D not certain. The length of the CDR3 is 13 residues. Germline loops: CDR1 SQVTM, CDR2 ANQGSEA. V was shortened by 7 bases and J by 0 bases, with 12 bases between the two germline ends. The CDR3 DNA is TGCAGCGCCGACGGGTTTATGAACACTGAAGCTTTCTTT. Its translation is CSADGFMNTEAFF. The whole variable domain, remainder taken from reference TRBV29-1 and TRBJ1-1, is SAVISQKPSRDICQRGTSLTIQCQVDSQVTMMFWYRQQPGQSLTLIATANQGSEATYESGFVIDKFPISRPNLTFSTLTVSNMSPEDSSIYLCSADGFMNTEAFFGQGTRLTVV.

V and J are TRBV27 and TRBJ2-2, with TRBD2 matching 7 bases. V lost 8 bases, J lost 3 bases, and 6 bases stayed unmatched. The CDR3 runs 14 residues. Germline CDR1 and CDR2: MNHEY and SMNVEV (reference sequence). CDR3 sequence reads: CASGGGWDTGELFF. In nucleotides, the CDR3 is TGTGCCAGCGGGGGGGGATGGGACACCGGGGAGCTGTTTTTT.

The rearrangement joins TRBV6-6 to TRBJ2-7; no clear D. Trimming removed 6 bases from V and 0 bases from J, with 9 bases in between. The CDR3 contains 13 residues. Germline CDR1 MNHNY, CDR2 SVGAGI (reference sequence). CDR3 in DNA: TGTGCCAGCAGCACCGGGTACTCCTACGAGCAGTACTTC. It encodes CASSTGYSYEQYF.

The J gene is TRBJ1-5, the V gene TRBV19; D not certain. Between the trimmed V and J ends, which lost 9 bases and 3 bases, there was a span of 15 bases. The CDR3 runs 14 residues. The germline gives CDR1 LNHDA, CDR2 SQIVND (reference sequence). The CDR3: CASSPKAFNQPQHF. Written as DNA, the CDR3 is TGTGCCAGCTCCCCCAAAGCCTTCAATCAGCCCCAGCATTTT.

The V call is TRBV12-5, the J call TRBJ1-2; D unclear. The germline V gene encodes CDR1 LGHNT and CDR2 FRNRAP. The germline V and J ends were trimmed by 2 bases and 4 bases, with 23 bases remaining between them. This CDR3 has 18 amino acids. CDR3 in amino acids: CASGLKNYPMEAGYGYTF. The DNA of the CDR3 is TGTGCTAGTGGTTTGAAGAACTACCCGATGGAGGCGGGCTATGGCTACACCTTC. The full variable domain, with the rest looked up from reference TRBV12-5 and TRBJ1-2, is DARVTQTPRHKVTEMGQEVTMRCQPILGHNTVFWYRQTMMQGLELLAYFRNRAPLDDSGMPKDRFSAEMPDATLATLKIQPSEPRDSAVYFCASGLKNYPMEAGYGYTFGSGTRLTVV.

The V and J genes are TRBV25-1 and TRBJ2-5, with 7 positions matching TRBD2. The germline gives CDR1 MGHDK, CDR2 SYGVNS. V gave up 6 bases and J gave up 5 bases; unmatched junction bases: 6. The CDR3 loop spans 13 amino acids. DNA of the CDR3: TGTGCCAGCAGCGCGGCGGGGGATGAGACCCAGTACTTC. Protein product: CASSAAGDETQYF.

The rearrangement links TRBV7-2 to TRBJ2-1; D is possibly TRBD1 (5 bases). CDR1 and CDR2 (germline): SGHTA, FQGNSA. V lost 1 base, J lost 4 bases, and 8 bases lay in between. This CDR3 spans 14 amino acids. The CDR3 DNA reads TGTGCCAGCAGCTTAGTTGACAGTTACAATGAGCAGTTCTTC. It is translated as CASSLVDSYNEQFF.

This clone was detected a few times. The gene calls are TRBV6-1 and TRBJ1-5; D is perhaps TRBD1 (6 bases). The ends were cut back, 6 bases at V and 2 bases at J, with 11 bases in the middle. This CDR3 comprises 14 residues. From germline, CDR1 is MNHNS and CDR2 SASEGT. The CDR3 sequence is CASREGVGNQPQHF. The DNA of the CDR3 is TGTGCCAGCAGAGAGGGGGTGGGCAATCAGCCCCAGCATTTT.

The V gene is TRBV6-4, the J gene TRBJ2-1; 7 nucleotides agree with TRBD2. The V gene's germline CDR1 is MRHNA and CDR2 SNTAGT. The trim removed 5 bases at V and 8 bases at J, leaving 12 bases unmatched. CDR3 length equals 15 residues. CDR3 in amino acids: CASSLSSGAGDEQFF. CDR3 bases: TGTGCCAGCAGTCTCTCTAGCGGAGCTGGGGATGAGCAGTTCTTC.

The chain couples TRBV4-1 to TRBJ1-2; a weak D match, TRBD1 (5 bases). The CDR3 covers 13 residues. Germline CDR1 and CDR2: MGHRA and YSYEKL. V lost 6 bases and J lost 9, with 17 bases in between. This chain's CDR3 is CASSHTGEASYTF. The CDR3 coding sequence is TGCGCCAGCAGTCACACAGGTGAGGCGAGCTACACCTTC.

The chain uses TRBV6-5 and TRBJ2-2; TRBD1 might be the D (6 bases). CDR3 length: 15 amino acids. Trimming removed 4 bases at V and 7 bases at J, with 16 bases between. Germline V CDR1 and CDR2: MNHEY, SVGAGI. The CDR3 bases are TGTGCCAGCAGTTCTAAAACAGGGCTGGGCGGGGAGCTGTTTTTT. This codes for CASSSKTGLGGELFF.

This clone was observed once. The V call is TRBV6-5, the J call TRBJ1-2; 8 bases fit TRBD1. Germline V gene sequence: CDR1 MNHEY, CDR2 SVGAGI. This CDR3 is 14 amino acids long. The trim removed 5 bases at V and 7 bases at J, leaving 9 bases unmatched. The CDR3 bases are TGTGCCAGCAGTCTAGACAGGGGCTCCTTTGGCTACACCTTC. Its translation: CASSLDRGSFGYTF.

This sequence joins TRBV30 and TRBJ1-1, with D unclear. The germline gives CDR1 GTSNPN, CDR2 SVGIG (reference sequence). The CDR3 covers 13 residues. Trimming took off 3 bases at V and 3 bases at J, with 11 bases between the two ends. CDR3 residues: CAWSFGLDTEAFF. In nucleotides, the CDR3 is TGTGCCTGGAGCTTCGGACTCGACACTGAAGCTTTCTTT.

The V and J genes are TRBV7-6 and TRBJ2-1; D possibly corresponds to TRBD2 (6 bases). Looked up from germline, CDR1 is SGHVS and CDR2 is FNYEAQ. Trimming cost V 5 bases and J 7 bases, with 21 bases left between them. CDR3 length equals 16 residues. CDR3 residues: CASSKYVLFRGNEQFF. In DNA form, the CDR3 reads TGTGCCAGCAGCAAATACGTGCTATTTCGGGGGAATGAGCAGTTCTTC.

V gene TRBV7-9 combines with J gene TRBJ2-3; D may be TRBD2 (6 bases). V was cut by 0 bases and J by 2 bases, with 9 bases left in between. The CDR3 is 15 amino acids. The germline CDR1 and CDR2 sequences are SEHNR and FQNEAQ (reference sequence). As DNA, the CDR3 is TGTGCCAGCAGCTTAGCGTTGGGACTCACAGATACGCAGTATTTT. This translates into CASSLALGLTDTQYF.

The rearrangement links TRBV27 to TRBJ2-1; 10 nucleotides line up with TRBD1. CDR3 length: 17 residues. CDR1 is MNHEY, CDR2 SMNVEV, per germline (reference sequence). The junction had 12 bases not matched to a gene; V was cut back by 2 bases and J by 8 bases. The CDR3: CASSLPRPGDRGYEQFF. The CDR3, as DNA: TGTGCCAGCAGTTTACCTCGGCCGGGGGACAGGGGTTATGAGCAGTTCTTC.

This chain connects TRBV28 to TRBJ1-2; D possibly corresponds to TRBD1 (5 bases). The CDR3 loop spans 11 amino acids. The germline gives CDR1 MDHEN, CDR2 SYDVKM. V gave up 6 bases and J gave up 8 bases, with 10 bases separating them. Here the CDR3 reads CASSRVVGYTF. DNA of the CDR3: TGTGCCAGCAGCAGGGTAGTCGGCTACACCTTC.

The gene calls are TRBV2 and TRBJ1-5; D remains ambiguous. V lost 5 bases and J lost 0, with 8 bases in between. This CDR3 has 14 residues. CDR1 and CDR2 (germline): SNHLY, FYNNEI. Here the CDR3 DNA reads TGTGCCAGCAGTAATGCAGGTAGCAATCAGCCCCAGCATTTT. This gives the protein CASSNAGSNQPQHF.

The rearrangement links TRBV11-2 to TRBJ1-1; D might be TRBD1 (5 bases). From germline, CDR1 is SGHAT and CDR2 FQNNGV. The V gene lost 1 base and the J gene lost 4 bases, with 10 bases spanning the gap. This CDR3 comprises 14 residues. In DNA form, the CDR3 reads TGTGCCAGCAGCTTAGGGGGCCCCCCCACTGAAGCTTTCTTT. Translating it yields CASSLGGPPTEAFF.

This clone is judged medium-sized. The chain joins TRBV6-5 to TRBJ2-7; 11 bases fit TRBD1. J was trimmed by 5 bases and V by 6 bases; bases with no gene match: 9. CDR1 and CDR2 (germline): MNHEY, SVGAGI. The CDR3 runs to 15 residues. CDR3 region: CASSPSWDRGDEQYF. CDR3 sequence (DNA): TGTGCCAGCAGCCCCTCTTGGGACAGGGGGGACGAGCAGTACTTC.